This T cell receptor (beta chain) was captured by sequencing in a study of shared clonotypes between healthy human individuals. The study enrolled healthy HIV-negative adults without recent acute infections or vaccinations as donors. Germline CDR1 and CDR2: ENHRY and SYGVKD. There are 13 residues in the CDR3. V lost 3 bases, J lost 7 bases, and 10 bases lay in between. Only in-frame clones appear in the TCRdb table, and some are missing; sequencing was by immunoSEQ multiplex PCR. The sample lists about 600,000 clones; more than 95% were seen once. Findings and caveats of the study: Despite large depth, rarefaction showed incomplete sorted-subset sequencing.

On this clone: Its antigen is not known.

The gene calls are TRBV10-3 and TRBJ2-4; D perhaps matches TRBD2 (6 bases). Sequencing was done on a sample of naive CD4+ T cells sorted from blood. As for subset: CD45RA+ positively selected. The TCR was taken from a young woman in good health. Here the CDR3 DNA reads TGTGCCATCAGTGACGGGAGTTATAACATTCAGTACTTC. It yields the protein CAISDGSYNIQYF.